Presented here are 23 T cell receptor beta chains from one specimen sequenced in a study of T cell responses to AZD1222 COVID-19 vaccine. Assay: immunoSEQ multiplex PCR; the TCRdb copy retains only in-frame clones and omits some. The table records 150,000 to 180,000 clones, roughly nine tenths of them present only once. The specimen comprised peripheral blood, sampled on day 0 of AZD1222 vaccination. These receptors were collected from an adult in good health.

V is TRBV11-1 and J is TRBJ2-7, with 13 bases identical to TRBD2. CDR3 size: 15 residues. CDR1 is SGHAT and CDR2 is FQDESV in the germline V gene (reference sequence). The V and J ends lost 5 bases and 7 bases, in that order; junction bases with no gene match: 8. CDR3 region: CASSPRTSGGTEQYF. The DNA of the CDR3 is TGTGCCAGCAGCCCAAGGACTAGCGGGGGAACTGAGCAGTACTTC.

The sample holds a few counts of this clone. The J gene is TRBJ1-2, the V gene TRBV27; 8 bases are a match to TRBD1. Germline lookup yields CDR1 MNHEY and CDR2 SMNVEV (reference sequence). The CDR3 consists of 15 residues. The trim removed 5 bases at V and 3 bases at J, leaving 8 bases unmatched. CDR3 sequence (DNA): TGTGCCAGCAGTAACACCAGGGGGCGTGACTATGGCTACACCTTC. It is translated as CASSNTRGRDYGYTF.

The chain is built from TRBV9 and TRBJ2-1; 10 bases are shared with TRBD2. V was clipped by 3 bases and J by 4 bases; unmatched bases: 4. The CDR3 extends over 15 amino acids. Germline CDR1 is SGDLS and CDR2 is YYNGEE. In DNA, the CDR3 is TGTGCCAGCAGCGCCTCTAGCGGGGGTTACAATGAGCAGTTCTTC. It encodes CASSASSGGYNEQFF.

The chain uses TRBV18 and TRBJ2-2, with 9 bases aligning to TRBD2. The trim removed 3 bases at V and 7 bases at J, leaving 9 bases unmatched. This CDR3 spans 16 amino acids. CDR1 and CDR2 from the germline V gene are KGHSH and LQKENI. The CDR3 sequence is CASSPQAGGISGELFF. CDR3 sequence (DNA): TGTGCCAGCTCACCCCAGGCGGGGGGGATCAGCGGGGAGCTGTTTTTT.

The chain couples TRBV7-2 to TRBJ1-2, with D tentatively TRBD1 (6 bases). Trimming removed 1 base at V and 0 bases at J, with 6 bases between. The CDR3 sequence is 14 residues long. Per germline, CDR1 SGHTA and CDR2 FQGNSA. The CDR3 sequence: CASSLGQANYGYTF. The CDR3, as DNA: TGTGCCAGCAGCTTAGGACAGGCTAACTATGGCTACACCTTC.

J is TRBJ1-6 and V is TRBV3-1 (or the pseudogene TRBV3-2); D may be TRBD1 (6 bases). CDR1 and CDR2 (germline): LGHDT, YNNKEL (reference sequence). V lost 3 bases to trimming and J lost 6 bases, with 12 bases between them. The CDR3 is made up of 15 amino acids. The CDR3: CASSHGGQANSPLHF. The CDR3 coding sequence is TGTGCCAGCAGCCACGGGGGACAAGCTAATTCACCCCTCCACTTT.

This rearrangement joins TRBV6-1 to TRBJ2-7; D is unresolved. The CDR3 consists of 14 residues. The V and J ends lost 0 bases and 2 bases respectively, with 8 bases between them. The germline V gene encodes CDR1 MNHNS and CDR2 SASEGT. The CDR3 reads CASSEAGYTYEQYF. The CDR3 nucleotides read TGTGCCAGCAGTGAAGCAGGGTATACCTACGAGCAGTACTTC.

The V gene is TRBV29-1, the J gene TRBJ2-3, with 12 bases identical to TRBD2. Germline V gives CDR1 SQVTM, CDR2 ANQGSEA. Trimming removed 7 bases from V and 4 bases from J; junction bases left unmatched: 6. The CDR3 is 14 residues long. The CDR3 region is CSARSSGRADTQYF. CDR3 nucleotide sequence: TGCAGCGCCCGATCTAGCGGGAGGGCAGATACGCAGTATTTT.

This clone was counted a single time. The V and J genes are TRBV29-1 and TRBJ1-1; a weak D match, TRBD1 (6 bases). V gave up 6 bases and J gave up 5 bases, with 19 bases separating them. Germline CDR1 and CDR2: SQVTM and ANQGSEA. This CDR3 region has 14 residues. In DNA form, the CDR3 reads TGCAGCGTAGCCGGAACAGGGAAGGGGACTGAAGCTTTCTTT. Amino acids: CSVAGTGKGTEAFF.

The V call is TRBV6-2 or TRBV6-3, the J call TRBJ2-2; 8 positions agree with TRBD1. The CDR3 runs to 15 residues. Germline loops: CDR1 MNHEY, CDR2 SVGEGT. The V segment lost 6 bases and the J segment 4 bases; nucleotides outside the gene matches: 7. The DNA for the CDR3 is TGTGCCAGCAGCCCTCCAGGGGGCATCACCGGGGAGCTGTTTTTT. Residues: CASSPPGGITGELFF.

V is TRBV7-8 and J is TRBJ1-1; 8 bases line up with TRBD1. The length of the CDR3 is 14 residues. J lost 5 bases, V lost 5 bases, and 7 bases had no gene match. CDR1 is SGHVS and CDR2 is FQNEAQ in the germline V gene. Here the CDR3 reads CASSPQGGGTEAFF. The CDR3 DNA is TGTGCCAGCAGCCCACAGGGGGGAGGGACTGAAGCTTTCTTT.

V usage is TRBV27 and J usage is TRBJ2-7; 9 nucleotides agree with TRBD1. Germline CDR1 MNHEY, CDR2 SMNVEV (reference sequence). The V and J ends lost 5 bases and 0 bases, in that order; junction bases with no gene match: 2. The CDR3 has 14 residues. The CDR3 protein is CASSGDRVSYEQYF. The CDR3 DNA is TGTGCCAGCAGTGGGGACAGGGTCTCCTACGAGCAGTACTTC.

V gene TRBV11-2 combines with J gene TRBJ2-2; D tentatively fits TRBD1 or TRBD2 (5 bases each). V gave up 3 bases and J gave up 9 bases, with 14 bases separating them. The CDR3 spans 14 residues. Per germline, CDR1 SGHAT and CDR2 FQNNGV. The CDR3 DNA reads as TGTGCCAGCAGCTTTGGGGGTTACGTCAGGGAGCTGTTTTTT. The encoded protein is CASSFGGYVRELFF.

V is TRBV9 and J is TRBJ2-1, with 10 positions matching TRBD2. CDR1 SGDLS and CDR2 YYNGEE come from the germline V gene. V dropped 0 bases and J dropped 4; count of bases not matched to a gene: 4. The CDR3 contains 16 residues. CDR3 nucleotide sequence: TGTGCCAGCAGCGTAGACGCTAGCGGGGGATACAATGAGCAGTTCTTC. Encoded protein: CASSVDASGGYNEQFF. Filled out from reference TRBV9 and TRBJ2-1, the complete variable domain reads DSGVTQTPKHLITATGQRVTLRCSPRSGDLSVYWYQQSLDQGLQFLIQYYNGEERAKGNILERFSAQQFPDLHSELNLSSLELGDSALYFCASSVDASGGYNEQFFGPGTRLTVL.

The genes are TRBV19 and TRBJ2-1; 9 bases match TRBD2. V trimming: 6 bases; J trimming: 6 bases; junction bases outside the gene matches: 9. The CDR3 runs to 15 residues. The V gene's germline CDR1 is LNHDA and CDR2 SQIVND (reference sequence). CDR3 in amino acids: CASSLLAGDPNEQFF. The DNA for the CDR3 is TGTGCCAGTAGCCTATTAGCGGGAGACCCCAATGAGCAGTTCTTC.

This clone was recorded a few times. J is TRBJ2-7 and V is TRBV9; D is unclear. The CDR3 covers 12 residues. The V gene's germline CDR1 is SGDLS and CDR2 YYNGEE. Trimming shortened V by 3 bases and J by 3 bases, and 7 bases separated the two germline ends. The CDR3 region is CASSGNSYEQYF. Here the CDR3 DNA reads TGTGCCAGCAGCGGGAACAGCTACGAGCAGTACTTC.

The V call is TRBV5-1, the J call TRBJ1-1; weak D call: TRBD1 (5 bases). This CDR3 is built from 13 residues. The germline gives CDR1 SGHRS, CDR2 YFSETQ. V shed 5 bases and J shed 0 bases, with 8 bases lying between them. CDR3 nucleotides: TGCGCCAGCAGTCAGGGCTTGAACACTGAAGCTTTCTTT. It is translated as CASSQGLNTEAFF.

This chain links TRBV12-3 or TRBV12-4 with TRBJ1-2, with D maybe TRBD1 (6 bases). Trimming took off 7 bases at V and 8 bases at J, with 17 bases between the two ends. CDR3 length equals 13 residues. The CDR3 nucleotides read TGTGCCAGCAATACCCACAGGGTCGACGGCTACACCTTC. Its translation: CASNTHRVDGYTF.

The V call is TRBV12-3 or TRBV12-4, the J call TRBJ1-5; D remains unclear. Trimming cost V 0 bases and J 5 bases, with 5 bases left between them. CDR3 length: 13 amino acids. In DNA, the CDR3 is TGTGCCAGCAGTTTAGCGCTCCATCAGCCCCAGCATTTT. It is translated as CASSLALHQPQHF.

This clone has only one observation. V gene TRBV27 combines with J gene TRBJ1-3; a weak D match, TRBD1 (5 bases). Germline assignment: CDR1 MNHEY and CDR2 SMNVEV (reference sequence). Trimming left V 6 bases short and J 0 bases short, with 12 bases between. This CDR3 has 15 amino acids. CDR3 nucleotide sequence: TGTGCCAGCAGCCTGGGACTGAACTCTGGAAACACCATATATTTT. It yields the protein CASSLGLNSGNTIYF.

The chain is built from TRBV6-5 and TRBJ1-1; D gene uncertain. The CDR3 spans 13 residues. The germline gives CDR1 MNHEY, CDR2 SVGAGI. V lost 2 bases to trimming and J lost 1 base, with 5 bases between them. DNA of the CDR3: TGTGCCAGCAGTTACACAGCGAACACTGAAGCTTTCTTT. Translated: CASSYTANTEAFF.

The count of this clone is one. The J gene is TRBJ1-5, the V gene TRBV2, with a possible D match to TRBD1 (5 bases). With 6 bases removed from V and 9 bases from J, the gap between germline ends came to 21 bases. CDR3 size: 15 residues. Germline V lookup: CDR1 SNHLY, CDR2 FYNNEI. As DNA, the CDR3 is TGTGCCAGCAGCGCCGACGGGGCCACGTTGGGGCCCCAGCATTTT. The encoded protein is CASSADGATLGPQHF.

The chain links TRBV18 to TRBJ2-7, with 7 bases lining up with TRBD1. Unmatched junction bases numbered 6, after V lost 6 bases and J lost 4 bases. Germline V gene sequence: CDR1 KGHSH, CDR2 LQKENI. The CDR3 is 13 amino acids. The DNA of the CDR3 is TGTGCCAGCTCTAGTGACAGGGCTTACGAGCAGTACTTC. The encoded protein is CASSSDRAYEQYF.